The 23 T cell receptor beta chains presented below share a single source sample, sequenced in a study of cytomegalovirus exposure and HLA in healthy donors. The PCR was carried out with 60 Vbeta primers and 13 Jbeta primers. The method was immunoSEQ multiplex PCR; TCRdb's version includes in-frame clones alone and lacks a portion of them. The table lists 95,000 to 150,000 clones, 81% of them singletons, with under 5% in the top ten. Sequenced sample: PBMCs. These receptors all stem from a young man in good health and CMV-seropositive.

This clone was seen a single time. The chain carries TRBV9 and TRBJ2-7; TRBD1 aligns across 7 bases. Germline values: CDR1 SGDLS, CDR2 YYNGEE. The trim removed 2 bases at V and 3 bases at J, leaving 8 bases unmatched. The CDR3 covers 15 residues. The CDR3 DNA is TGTGCCAGCAGCGTTGGACAGGTGGTAATCTACGAGCAGTACTTC. As protein: CASSVGQVVIYEQYF.

As regards this clone: One end of the junction varies from germline; a read error may be responsible. This chain uses TRBV10-3 with TRBJ1-4; the match to TRBD1 covers 9 bases. CDR1 and CDR2 from the germline V gene are ENHRY and SYGVKD. There are 14 residues in the CDR3. The CDR3 DNA sequence: TGTGCCATGAGTGAGGACAGGGGAGTGGAAAAACTGTTTTTT. Protein: CAMSEDRGVEKLFF.

The chain recombines TRBV4-3 with TRBJ1-2; weak D call: TRBD1 (5 bases). Trimming left V 0 bases short and J 4 bases short, with 18 bases between. The CDR3 contains 17 residues. Germline lookup yields CDR1 LGHNA and CDR2 YSLEER. CDR3 amino acids: CASSQDKRAGPIYGYTF. In nucleotides, the CDR3 is TGCGCCAGCAGCCAAGATAAAAGGGCAGGGCCCATCTATGGCTACACCTTC.

Notes on this clone: One end of the junction does not line up with germline, which may come from a read error. The genes are TRBV12-5 and TRBJ1-2, with 7 bases identical to TRBD1. The germline CDR1 and CDR2 sequences are LGHNT and FRNRAP. The CDR3 consists of 14 residues. The CDR3 DNA sequence: TGTGCTAGTGGAATCGAGCTCAAATGGGACAGTACTTTCTTC. Protein: CASGIELKWDSTFF.

The rearrangement links TRBV7-2 to TRBJ2-1; 10 nucleotides align to TRBD2. Trimming at V came to 1 base and at J to 4 bases, leaving 4 bases not matched to a gene. Germline-derived CDR1 and CDR2 are SGHTA and FQGNSA. The CDR3 is 16 residues long. The DNA for the CDR3 is TGTGCCAGCAGCTTAGACTCTAGCGGGAGTTACAATGAGCAGTTCTTC. Protein sequence: CASSLDSSGSYNEQFF.

The V call is TRBV13, the J call TRBJ2-1; a possible D gene is TRBD1 (6 bases). This CDR3 contains 16 residues. The ends were cut back, 5 bases at V and 5 bases at J, with 19 bases in the middle. The germline gives CDR1 PRHDT, CDR2 FYEKMQ (reference sequence). The CDR3 nucleotides are TGTGCCAGCAGCCCGCTAGGGCAGGGGATAGACAATGAGCAGTTCTTC. It yields the protein CASSPLGQGIDNEQFF.

Turning to this clone: Mismatch with germline at one junction end may stem from a read error. The rearrangement links TRBV7-2 to TRBJ1-4; weak D call: TRBD1 (6 bases). The germline gives CDR1 SGHTA, CDR2 FQGNSA. The CDR3 runs to 15 residues. The CDR3 DNA sequence: TGTGCCGGCAGCTTAGGGGGGGCAACTAATGAAAAACTGTTTTTT. Protein: CAGSLGGATNEKLFF.

The rearrangement uses TRBV12-5 and TRBJ1-1, with D maybe TRBD1 (6 bases). V was clipped by 1 base and J by 0 bases, with 9 bases between them. Per the germline V gene, CDR1 is LGHNT and CDR2 is FRNRAP. The CDR3 loop spans 15 amino acids. In DNA form, the CDR3 reads TGTGCTAGTGGTTTGGGGACAGTTCTGAACACTGAAGCTTTCTTT. This gives the protein CASGLGTVLNTEAFF.

V gene TRBV29-1 combines with J gene TRBJ2-4, with D possibly TRBD2 on 5 matching bases. The CDR3 totals 13 residues. V was cut by 0 bases and J by 8 bases, with 11 bases left in between. Germline V gene data show CDR1 as SQVTM and CDR2 as ANQGSEA. CDR3 in amino acids: CSVEDGKRDIQYF. CDR3 in DNA: TGCAGCGTTGAAGACGGGAAGAGGGACATTCAGTACTTC.

The CDR3 loop is CASSQSRRVAGSYEQYF. CDR3 nucleotides: TGCGCCAGCAGCCAGTCGCGCCGAGTAGCGGGATCCTACGAGCAGTACTTC. This chain connects TRBV4-3 to TRBJ2-7; 8 nucleotides agree with TRBD2. Trimming took 3 bases from V and 1 from J; bases not matched to a gene: 11. The CDR3 sequence is 17 residues long. Per germline, CDR1 LGHNA and CDR2 YSLEER.

To note about this clone: The sample has other DNA sequences that encode this CDR3 too. This rearrangement joins TRBV11-2 to TRBJ1-1, with no clear D. CDR3 length: 13 amino acids. Germline loops: CDR1 SGHAT, CDR2 FQNNGV. Trimming cost V 1 base and J 1 base, with 4 bases left between them. Written as DNA, the CDR3 is TGTGCCAGCAGCTTAGGGAGGAACACTGAAGCTTTCTTT. Translated, it gives CASSLGRNTEAFF. The whole variable domain, remainder taken from reference TRBV11-2 and TRBJ1-1, is EAGVAQSPRYKIIEKRQSVAFWCNPISGHATLYWYQQILGQGPKLLIQFQNNGVVDDSQLPKDRFSAERLKGVDSTLKIQPAKLEDSAVYLCASSLGRNTEAFFGQGTRLTVV.

The table lists this clone with a few counts. The V call is TRBV5-1, the J call TRBJ2-7; 7 bases agree with TRBD1. Germline CDR1 is SGHRS and CDR2 is YFSETQ. This CDR3 is 15 amino acids long. V lost 3 bases to trimming and J lost 3 bases; unmatched junction nucleotides: 9. This chain's CDR3 is CASSSEPQGFYEQYF. The CDR3 nucleotides are TGCGCCAGCAGCTCCGAACCACAGGGGTTCTACGAGCAGTACTTC.

The V and J genes are TRBV18 and TRBJ2-3; 13 positions agree with TRBD2. Trimming took 3 bases from V and 4 from J; bases not matched to a gene: 4. This CDR3 is built from 16 residues. Per germline, CDR1 KGHSH and CDR2 LQKENI. The CDR3 here is CASSPRGLAGADTQYF. CDR3 in DNA: TGTGCCAGCTCACCGCGTGGACTAGCGGGAGCAGATACGCAGTATTTT.

J is TRBJ2-2 and V is TRBV5-4; D is possibly TRBD2 (6 bases). Germline V gene sequence: CDR1 SGHNT, CDR2 YYREEE (reference sequence). The CDR3 runs to 16 residues. V was trimmed by 4 bases and J by 0 bases, leaving 13 bases between them. This CDR3 reads CASSKRTTANTGELFF. The CDR3 region has the DNA TGTGCCAGCAGCAAAAGGACTACCGCGAACACCGGGGAGCTGTTTTTT.

The chain uses TRBV28 and TRBJ2-5, with D possibly being TRBD1 (6 bases). The CDR3 has 15 amino acids. Per the germline V gene, CDR1 is MDHEN and CDR2 is SYDVKM. The germline V and J ends were trimmed by 8 bases and 5 bases, with 21 bases remaining between them. CDR3 nucleotides: TGTGCCAGCTCCCCCAGCGACCAGGGGACGGAGACCCAGTACTTC. Its translation: CASSPSDQGTETQYF.

The genes are TRBV11-2 and TRBJ2-1, with 12 positions matching TRBD2. CDR1 and CDR2 (germline): SGHAT, FQNNGV. This CDR3 region has 15 residues. Unmatched junction bases numbered 9, after V lost 5 bases and J lost 10 bases. CDR3 sequence (DNA): TGTGCCAGCAGCACCGAGACTAGCGGGAGCAGAGAGCAGTTCTTC. Its translation: CASSTETSGSREQFF.

The genes are TRBV6-1 and TRBJ2-6; tentatively, D is TRBD1 (6 bases). The CDR3 is 14 residues long. Germline V lookup: CDR1 MNHNS, CDR2 SASEGT. Trimming pared 6 bases from V and 4 bases from J, leaving 10 bases between. The CDR3 loop reads CASRQGGGANVLTF. The CDR3 DNA is TGTGCCAGCAGACAGGGTGGCGGGGCCAACGTCCTGACTTTC.

The chain recombines TRBV5-6 with TRBJ1-5; perhaps TRBD1 as D (5 bases). V was cut by 3 bases and J by 0 bases, with 13 bases left in between. Germline V gives CDR1 SGHDT, CDR2 YYEEEE. The CDR3 spans 16 residues. The chain's CDR3 is CASSSYRIISNQPQHF. The DNA of the CDR3 is TGTGCCAGCAGCTCCTACAGGATCATTAGCAATCAGCCCCAGCATTTT.

As for this clone: The junction and the germline gene differ at one end; a read error may be behind it. The chain employs TRBV25-1 and TRBJ2-7, with D possibly TRBD1 on 6 matching bases. Germline V CDR1 and CDR2: MGHDK, SYGVNS. The CDR3 runs 16 residues. The CDR3 reads CAGSSLGEGVAYEQYF. The CDR3 bases are TGTGCCGGCAGTTCATTGGGAGAGGGGGTAGCCTACGAGCAGTACTTC.

This chain connects TRBV10-3 to TRBJ2-3; D may be TRBD2 (6 bases). From germline, CDR1 is ENHRY and CDR2 SYGVKD. The CDR3 covers 16 residues. Trimming left V 0 bases short and J 4 bases short, with 14 bases between. CDR3 in amino acids: CAISESAGINPDTQYF. The DNA of the CDR3 is TGTGCCATCAGTGAGTCGGCGGGGATTAATCCAGATACGCAGTATTTT.

The chain combines TRBV5-4 with TRBJ2-1; 12 positions agree with TRBD2. This CDR3 spans 15 amino acids. CDR1 is SGHNT, CDR2 YYREEE, per germline (reference sequence). J was trimmed by 8 bases and V by 4 bases; bases with no gene match: 7. CDR3 DNA: TGTGCCAGCAGCCCGGAGACTAGCGGGAGTTATGAGCAGTTCTTC. It yields the protein CASSPETSGSYEQFF.

Concerning this clone itself: Other DNA sequences within the sample encode an identical CDR3. This rearrangement joins TRBV25-1 to TRBJ1-3; TRBD1 might be the D (5 bases). This CDR3 is built from 17 residues. V lost 8 bases, J lost 0 bases, and 20 bases lay in between. Germline assignment: CDR1 MGHDK and CDR2 SYGVNS. Here the CDR3 DNA reads TGTGCCAGCGGGGGTGCGGGGACCCTAAACTCTGGAAACACCATATATTTT. Protein: CASGGAGTLNSGNTIYF. The whole variable domain, filled in from reference TRBV25-1 and TRBJ1-3, reads EADIYQTPRYLVIGTGKKITLECSQTMGHDKMYWYQQDPGMELHLIHYSYGVNSTEKGDLSSESTVSRIRTEHFPLTLESARPSHTSQYLCASGGAGTLNSGNTIYFGEGSWLTVV.

As for this clone: A read error may produce the germline difference seen at one junction end. The gene calls are TRBV5-1 and TRBJ2-3, with D uncertain. The CDR3 length is 15 residues. Germline loops: CDR1 SGHRS, CDR2 YFSETQ. The CDR3 sequence is CASSLARRTTDAQYF. The CDR3 region has the DNA TGCGCCAGCAGCTTGGCACGTAGAACCACAGATGCGCAGTATTTT.